The TCR beta chain described here comes from a study of shared clonotypes between healthy human individuals. Whole-study results and caveats: Estimated clonotype richness was generally higher in naive than memory subsets.

Germline lookup yields CDR1 SGHRS and CDR2 YFSETQ. With 2 bases removed from V and 0 bases from J, the gap between germline ends came to 12 bases. The CDR3 spans 17 residues. With regard to this clone: Its antigen remains unknown.

Sequencing used immunoSEQ multiplex PCR; TCRdb keeps in-frame clones, though not all of them. The table lists approximately 2,000,000 clones, around 93% of them singletons. The sequenced sample was naive CD4+ T cells from PBMCs. Subset described: CD45RA+ positively selected. The genes are TRBV5-1 and TRBJ2-6; no definite D call. The TCR sequence derives from a young man in good health. Some clones in this sample may be carry-over from other donors' samples. CDR3 nucleotides: TGCGCCAGCAGCTTCAGCTCCCCAGCCTCTGGGGCCAACGTCCTGACTTTC. This translates into CASSFSSPASGANVLTF.